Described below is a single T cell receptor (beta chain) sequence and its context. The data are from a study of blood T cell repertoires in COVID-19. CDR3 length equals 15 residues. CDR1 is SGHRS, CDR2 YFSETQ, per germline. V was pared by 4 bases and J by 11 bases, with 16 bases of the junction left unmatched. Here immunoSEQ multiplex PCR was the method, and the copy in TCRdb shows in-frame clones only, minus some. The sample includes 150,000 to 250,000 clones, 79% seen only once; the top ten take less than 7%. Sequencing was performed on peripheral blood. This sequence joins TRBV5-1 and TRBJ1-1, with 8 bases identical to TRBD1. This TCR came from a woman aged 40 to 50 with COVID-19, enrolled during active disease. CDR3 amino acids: CASSPDPQGAGGAFF. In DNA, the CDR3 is TGCGCCAGCAGCCCTGATCCGCAGGGGGCAGGGGGTGCTTTCTTT.